This TCR beta chain was identified in a study of shared clonotypes between healthy human individuals. Study-wide results and caveats: Unshared clonotypes carried lower generation probabilities than those common to all four donors. As a rule, naive subsets had a larger estimated richness than memory subsets. A few donors held roughly 5% of naive CD4 clonotypes in common.

This CDR3 is 13 amino acids long. Germline CDR1 SQVTM, CDR2 ANQGSEA. V gave up 0 bases and J gave up 13 bases, with 16 bases separating them. As to this clone: The target antigen is unknown.

The repertoire was sequenced with immunoSEQ multiplex PCR; TCRdb's copy has only in-frame clones and lacks some. The table lists about 2.4 million clones, roughly 93% of them singletons. CD4+ cells were split into CD45RA+ naive and CD45RA-negative memory subsets. The receptor was isolated from a young man in good health. Some clones in this sample may be carry-over from other donors' samples. Sequenced input: naive CD4+ T cells from PBMCs. Subset in this sample: CD45RA+ positively selected. The chain joins TRBV29-1 to TRBJ2-1; a weak D match, TRBD2 (5 bases). CDR3 protein: CSVEDLRRGGQFF. In nucleotides, the CDR3 is TGCAGCGTTGAAGATCTTCGACGGGGTGGACAGTTCTTC.